Below, 26 T cell receptor delta chains from the same sample are listed, as sequenced in a study of γδ T cells in repeated Plasmodium falciparum infection. TCRdb redid the clone calls on the multiplex PCR reads with CATT. The top ten hold about 24% of the sample, which has around 50,000 delta-chain clones, around 2% seen once. Gammadelta T cells were flow-sorted from PBMC into Vgamma9/Vdelta2+ and Vdelta2-negative populations for bulk analysis. Sequencing was performed on gamma-delta T cells from blood. The receptors were gathered from a pool of human donors (malaria-infected and uninfected, not separated).

This clone appeared a few times. The protein in TCRdb stems from a much larger clone and differs at residue 13 from this DNA's translation, likely a read error; here the protein is translated from the DNA. This chain links TRDV2 with TRDJ1, with 9 bases lining up with TRDD3. Here the J gene came from matching the DNA to germline, since TCRdb omits it. Losses at the gene ends were 0 bases for V and 2 bases for J; bases not matched to a gene: 18. Germline CDR1 and CDR2: GEAIGNYY and EKD. The CDR3 runs 20 residues. CDR3 DNA sequence: TGTGCCTGTGACACCGAGGAAGTACGGGGATACGAGGAGGTTACCGATAAACTCATCTTT. It codes for CACDTEEVRGYEEVTDKLIF.

This clone came up many times. The protein TCRdb gives is from a much larger clone and does not agree with this DNA's translation at residue 4, likely a read error; the protein shown here comes from the DNA. V and J are TRDV2 and TRDJ1, with D uncertain. Assignment of the J gene here rests on matching the DNA to germline, because TCRdb gives none. V gave up 5 bases and J gave up 3 bases, with 12 bases separating them. CDR1 and CDR2 from the germline V gene are GEAIGNYY and EKD. This CDR3 is built from 13 residues. The CDR3 DNA sequence: TGTGCCTGTGTCGCCCTGTCGTCCGATAAACTCATCTTT. Its translation: CACVALSSDKLIF.

This clone turned up a few times. This DNA translates differently at residue 13 from the TCRdb protein, which is that of a much larger clone; a read error is likely, and the protein shown is the DNA's own translation. The chain couples TRDV1 to TRDJ2; D is undetermined. TCRdb supplies no J gene; here it was assigned by aligning the nucleotide sequence to germline. CDR1 TSWWSYY and CDR2 QGS come from the germline V gene. V lost 0 bases, J lost 10 bases, and 21 bases lay in between. The CDR3 spans 17 residues. CDR3 loop: CALGELYRTDYRRQLFF. The DNA for the CDR3 is TGTGCTCTTGGGGAACTTTATAGAACTGATTACCGAAGACAACTCTTCTTT.

Note on this clone: The protein TCRdb lists belongs to a much larger clone and differs from this DNA's translation at residue 8, which points to a read error; the protein shown is made from the DNA. The V call is TRDV1, the J call TRDJ1, with D possibly TRDD2 on 5 matching bases. The J gene, missing from TCRdb, was assigned here through DNA to germline matching. Trimming removed 7 bases at V and 0 bases at J, with 30 bases between. The CDR3 loop spans 20 amino acids. Germline V gene sequence: CDR1 TSWWSYY, CDR2 QGS. CDR3 residues: CALVFFRAFPRFLYTDKLIF. The CDR3 DNA is TGTGCTCTTGTTTTCTTCCGGGCTTTTCCCCGATTTCTGTACACCGATAAACTCATCTTT.

This clone was found a few times. A far bigger clonotype differs at one base, so this is likely a read error. The identical CDR3 is also encoded by other nucleotide sequences in the sample. The rearrangement uses TRDV1 and TRDJ4; D may be TRDD3 (6 bases). No J gene is reported in TCRdb; it was inferred here by comparing the DNA with germline. The CDR3 has 13 residues. The V and J ends lost 7 bases and 0 bases respectively, with 12 bases between them. Germline CDR1 is TSWWSYY and CDR2 is QGS. The CDR3, as DNA: TGTGCTCTTGAATCGCGATACGCCAGACCCCTGATCTTT. It yields the protein CALESRYARPLIF.

In its sample, this clone was seen many times. The protein in TCRdb stems from a much larger clone and differs at residue 16 from this DNA's translation, likely a read error; here the protein is translated from the DNA. The V call is TRDV1, the J call TRDJ2; the D call may be TRDD2 or TRDD3 (6 bases each). Assignment of the J gene here rests on matching the DNA to germline, because TCRdb gives none. CDR1 TSWWSYY and CDR2 QGS come from the germline V gene. The CDR3 is 21 amino acids. Between the trimmed V and J ends, which lost 4 bases and 6 bases, there was a span of 33 bases. This chain's CDR3 is CALGGRLLLFGGPKVSAQLFF. CDR3 coding DNA: TGTGCTCTTGGGGGTCGACTCCTACTGTTTGGGGGGCCGAAGGTGTCAGCACAACTCTTCTTT.

Of note for this clone: TCRdb's entry gives the protein of a much larger clone, which mismatches this DNA's translation at residues 8 and 11, likely from a read error; the protein reported here is translated from the DNA. The chain has TRDV1 and TRDJ1; D unclear. The CDR3 loop spans 13 amino acids. Germline assignment: CDR1 TSWWSYY and CDR2 QGS. CDR3 bases: TGTGCTCTTGGAGTTCCCAGTGCCGATAAACCCATCTTT. Amino acids: CALGVPSADKPIF.

To note about this clone: Only one base separates this from a far larger clonotype, so it likely reflects a read error. The sample carries other DNA sequences with the same CDR3. The J gene is TRDJ1, the V gene TRDV1, with TRDD3 matching 8 bases. The CDR3 extends over 20 amino acids. Trimming cost V 4 bases and J 0 bases; bases outside gene matches: 19. Germline V gene sequence: CDR1 TSWWSYY, CDR2 QGS. CDR3 sequence (DNA): TGTGCTCTTGGGGGTGGGTGCCTCCGCGGCTACTGGGGGGACACCGATAAACTCATCTTT. Residues: CALGGGCLRGYWGDTDKLIF.

Concerning this clone itself: TCRdb has a much larger clone's protein, which differs at residue 12 from the translation of this DNA, likely because of a read error; what is shown is the protein translated from the DNA. The chain carries TRDV2 and TRDJ1, with TRDD3 matching over 8 bases. TCRdb records no J gene; here it was assigned by comparing the DNA to germline. Germline CDR1 and CDR2: GEAIGNYY and EKD. This CDR3 is built from 15 residues. DNA of the CDR3: TGTGCCTGTGACCCTCTGGGGGACACCACCGATATACTCATCTTT. Amino acids: CACDPLGDTTDILIF.

This clone was recorded many times. A far larger clone is a single base away, which makes a read error likely. The sample holds other DNA sequences that translate to the same CDR3. The chain combines TRDV3 with TRDJ1, with unresolved D. This CDR3 has 14 amino acids. Germline assignment: CDR1 TVYSNPD and CDR2 GDNSRS (reference sequence). V shed 1 base and J shed 0 bases, with 12 bases lying between them. As DNA, the CDR3 is TGTGCCTTTACGTACCCCCAATACACCGATAAACTCATCTTT. It specifies CAFTYPQYTDKLIF.

A note on this clone: For this DNA, TCRdb reports the protein of a much larger clone, which diverges at residue 7, most likely from a read error; the protein presented here is translated directly from the DNA. V usage is TRDV1 and J usage is TRDJ1, with 9 bases fitting TRDD2. V lost 1 base and J lost 0; bases outside the gene matches: 24. The CDR3 is made up of 23 amino acids. The germline V gene has CDR1 TSWWSYY and CDR2 QGS. DNA for the CDR3: TGTGCTCTTGGGGAACCCCGTCACCTTCCTACAAGTACTGGTCGAAAATACACCGATAAACTCATCTTT. Protein product: CALGEPRHLPTSTGRKYTDKLIF.

A few counts support this clone. A far larger clone is just one base off, so this is likely a read error. Other nucleotide sequences in the sample specify the same CDR3. This chain links TRDV3 with TRDJ1; a possible D gene is TRDD3 (5 bases). Since TCRdb gives no J gene, matching the DNA to germline was used here to assign it. The CDR3 sequence is 17 residues long. V was trimmed by 1 base and J by 4 bases, leaving 25 bases between them. Per germline, CDR1 TVYSNPD and CDR2 GDNSRS (reference sequence). CDR3 loop: CAFNLGTYSTGRDKLIF. As DNA, the CDR3 is TGTGCCTTTAACCTAGGTACGTACAGCACTGGTCGCGATAAACTCATCTTT.

This clone was counted between two and nine times. The protein recorded in TCRdb matches a much larger clone and deviates from this DNA's translation at residue 20, suggesting a read error; the protein here is obtained by translating the DNA. CDR3 nucleotide sequence: TGTGCTCTTGGGTCACTCTCCCATTCCTACTGGATACGCGGAAACAAGTACACCGATAGACTCATCTTT. As protein: CALGSLSHSYWIRGNKYTDRLIF. The chain uses TRDV1 and TRDJ1; either TRDD2 or TRDD3 may supply D (7 bases each). Here the J gene was assigned by germline matching of the DNA, as TCRdb has none. In germline, CDR1 is TSWWSYY, CDR2 QGS. This CDR3 is built from 23 residues.

The sample holds many counts of this clone. The mismatch at residue 11 between this DNA's translation and the TCRdb protein of a much larger clone likely reflects a read error; the protein shown is translated from the DNA. J is TRDJ1 and V is TRDV2, with TRDD3 identical over 7 bases. The J gene, not given by TCRdb, was assigned here from a germline match of the nucleotide sequence. The CDR3 totals 18 residues. Germline values: CDR1 GEAIGNYY, CDR2 EKD. The ends lost 0 bases at V and 0 bases at J; junction bases unmatched: 12. The CDR3 protein is CACDTLSTGEPYTDKLIF. The CDR3, as DNA: TGTGCCTGTGACACCCTAAGTACTGGGGAACCGTACACCGATAAACTCATCTTT.

This clone was observed a few times. TCRdb's protein, taken from a much larger clone, differs from this DNA's translation at residue 4, likely owing to a read error; the protein displayed comes from the DNA. The rearrangement joins TRDV1 to TRDJ1, with 12 bases matching TRDD3. No J gene is reported in TCRdb; it was inferred here by comparing the DNA with germline. There are 25 residues in the CDR3. Germline CDR1 and CDR2: TSWWSYY and QGS. As DNA, the CDR3 is TGTGCTCTTGAGGAAGGCCCCGTTCGGGACTTACTGGGGGATACTAGGGGGATATACACCGATAAACTCATCTTT. It translates to CALEEGPVRDLLGDTRGIYTDKLIF.

This clone has only a few counts. This DNA's translation differs at residue 11 from TCRdb's protein, which comes from a much larger clone; a read error is likely, and the protein shown is translated from the DNA. CDR3 nucleotide sequence: TGTGCCTGTGACACCGTGGGAACCTTGGGCGTTAAACTCATCTTT. This codes for CACDTVGTLGVKLIF. The chain joins TRDV2 to TRDJ1; D gene unclear. TCRdb records no J gene; here it was assigned by comparing the DNA to germline. Per the germline V gene, CDR1 is GEAIGNYY and CDR2 is EKD. The CDR3 spans 15 residues. The V end lost 0 bases, the J end lost 7 bases, and 17 bases lay between the germline ends.

There are a few counts of this clone. This DNA translates differently at residue 5 from the TCRdb protein, which is that of a much larger clone; a read error is likely, and the protein shown is the DNA's own translation. The sample has other DNA sequences that encode this CDR3 too. The rearrangement joins TRDV1 to TRDJ1; 10 bases are a match to TRDD3. The J gene is absent in TCRdb and was assigned here via DNA matching to germline. V lost 7 bases to trimming and J lost 4 bases; unmatched junction nucleotides: 36. Germline assignment: CDR1 TSWWSYY and CDR2 QGS. The CDR3 loop spans 24 amino acids. The CDR3 sequence: CALARHSYYSTGGYAPQKHDKLIF. In nucleotides, the CDR3 is TGTGCTCTTGCTAGGCATTCTTATTACTCTACGGGGGGATACGCTCCCCAGAAGCACGATAAACTCATCTTT.

The table lists this clone with many counts. This probably arose from a read error, given a far larger clone one base away. The chain is built from TRDV1 and TRDJ1; weak D call: TRDD2 (8 bases). The CDR3 is made up of 26 amino acids. Trimming took off 1 base at V and 0 bases at J, with 42 bases between the two ends. Germline loops: CDR1 TSWWSYY, CDR2 QGS. As DNA, the CDR3 is TGTGCTCTTGGGGAACAACGGCGAAGTCCGACTTCCTTCCTAAACTGGGGAGCTACGTACACCGATAAACTCATCTTT. Residues: CALGEQRRSPTSFLNWGATYTDKLIF.

This clone was observed many times. TCRdb's protein for this DNA is that of a much larger clone and differs from the translation at residue 3, likely a read error; the protein shown is the DNA translation. The chain carries TRDV3 and TRDJ1; 7 nucleotides agree with TRDD3. Germline values: CDR1 TVYSNPD, CDR2 GDNSRS (reference sequence). The trim removed 5 bases at V and 0 bases at J, leaving 36 bases unmatched. The CDR3 is 23 residues long. CDR3 coding DNA: TGTGCCCTTCCCGGGCCCCCTACTGGGGATAGTAGCTACCTTTTTTTGTACACCGATAAACTCATCTTT. Amino acids: CALPGPPTGDSSYLFLYTDKLIF. Full variable domain (rest looked up from reference TRDV3 and TRDJ1): CDKVTQSSPDQTVASGSEVVLLCTYDTVYSNPDLFWYRIRPDYSFQFVFYGDNSRSEGADFTQGRFSVKHILTQKAFHLVISPVRTEDSATYYCALPGPPTGDSSYLFLYTDKLIFGKGTRVTVEP.

With respect to this clone: A read error likely explains this, since a far larger clone differs by one base. Other DNA sequences in this specimen translate into the identical CDR3. The V gene is TRDV3, the J gene TRDJ1; 9 bases map to TRDD2. Assignment of the J gene here rests on matching the DNA to germline, because TCRdb gives none. CDR3 size: 24 residues. Trimming took 0 bases from V and 0 from J; bases not matched to a gene: 32. Germline-derived CDR1 and CDR2 are TVYSNPD and GDNSRS (reference sequence). CDR3: CAFSYPSYLGDVLGDTLYTDKLIF. CDR3 nucleotides: TGTGCCTTTAGCTACCCTTCCTACTTAGGGGATGTACTGGGAGATACGCTGTACACCGATAAACTCATCTTT.

On this clone itself: Given a far larger clone just one base away, this is likely a sequencing read error. Within the sample, other DNA sequences also encode this same CDR3. The chain employs TRDV1 and TRDJ1; 9 nucleotides align to TRDD3. No J gene was available from TCRdb, and it was assigned here by a germline match of the DNA. CDR1 and CDR2 (germline): TSWWSYY, QGS. This CDR3 is 22 amino acids long. The V and J ends lost 6 bases and 0 bases, in that order; junction bases with no gene match: 26. The CDR3 nucleotides read TGTGCTCTTGGAGCTCCTATCCACCGAGTCCCGTACTGGGGGAAGTACACCGATAAACTCATCTTT. Translation: CALGAPIHRVPYWGKYTDKLIF.

This clone showed up many times. With a far larger clone one base away, a read error is the likely cause. Other DNA sequences of this sample code for an identical CDR3. This chain links TRAV38-2/DV8 with TRDJ1, with D tentatively TRDD3 (5 bases). Trimming removed 3 bases at V and 8 bases at J, with 11 bases between. Germline V gene data show CDR1 as TSESDYY and CDR2 as QEAYKQQN. The CDR3 length is 12 residues. CDR3 sequence reads: CAYRKLGGKLIF. CDR3 sequence (DNA): TGTGCTTATAGGAAGCTGGGTGGGAAACTCATCTTT.

With respect to this clone: The protein that TCRdb holds for this DNA derives from a much larger clone and differs from the translated DNA at residue 17, which likely indicates a read error; the protein shown here is translated from the DNA. The chain links TRDV3 to TRDJ1; perhaps TRDD2 as D (5 bases). Because TCRdb records no J gene, it was assigned here through a match of the DNA to germline. The CDR3 runs to 21 residues. Per germline, CDR1 TVYSNPD and CDR2 GDNSRS (reference sequence). The CDR3 sequence: CAFCRAFKSMRDNSYTNKLIF. DNA for the CDR3: TGTGCCTTTTGCCGGGCCTTCAAGTCGATGAGGGACAACTCGTACACCAATAAACTCATCTTT.

As for this clone: The protein held in TCRdb is that of a much larger clone and does not match this DNA's translation at residue 5, likely because of a read error; the protein shown is translated from the DNA. The chain couples TRDV1 to TRDJ1; 9 positions agree with TRDD3. Because TCRdb records no J gene, it was assigned here through a match of the DNA to germline. Losses at the gene ends were 5 bases for V and 2 bases for J; bases not matched to a gene: 6. The CDR3 totals 15 residues. CDR1 is TSWWSYY and CDR2 is QGS in the germline V gene. The CDR3 nucleotides read TGTGCTCTTGGGAAACCCGGGGATACGACCGATAAACTCATCTTT. It specifies CALGKPGDTTDKLIF.

This clone was detected many times. This likely came from a read error, as a far larger clone is one base away. The same CDR3 arises from other DNA sequences in this sample as well. CDR3 protein: CALGVTFHVVLKSTDKLIF. The CDR3 nucleotides read TGTGCCCTTGGGGTAACTTTCCACGTCGTACTGAAAAGTACCGATAAACTCATCTTT. This rearrangement joins TRDV1 to TRDJ1; a weak D match, TRDD3 (5 bases). TCRdb records no J gene; here it was assigned by comparing the DNA to germline. This CDR3 is built from 19 residues. Germline V gene sequence: CDR1 TSWWSYY, CDR2 QGS.

This clone has more than one count but fewer than ten. A far larger clone is a single base away, which makes a read error likely. Other DNA sequences within the sample encode an identical CDR3. The chain carries TRDV1 and TRDJ1, with a weak D call TRDD3 (6 bases). As TCRdb names no J gene, one was assigned here on the basis of a DNA match to germline. The germline V gene has CDR1 TSWWSYY and CDR2 QGS. The ends were cut back, 2 bases at V and 0 bases at J, with 25 bases in the middle. CDR3 length equals 20 residues. The CDR3 sequence: CALGESAYLILGIYTDKLIF. CDR3 nucleotide sequence: TGTGCTCTTGGGGAATCGGCCTACCTTATACTGGGAATCTACACCGATAAACTCATCTTT.